These 32 T cell receptor beta chains came from one sample sequenced in a study of blood T cell repertoires in COVID-19. This table comes from immunoSEQ multiplex PCR, and its TCRdb copy is limited to in-frame clones, with some not included. The sample has about 130,000 clones, about 79% seen once. Sequences were obtained from peripheral blood. The receptors derive from a man in his forties with active or convalescent COVID-19.

Only one count was recorded for this clone. The chain has TRBV9 and TRBJ1-3; a possible D gene is TRBD1 (6 bases). Trimming took off 4 bases at V and 1 base at J, with 18 bases between the two ends. Germline lookup yields CDR1 SGDLS and CDR2 YYNGEE. This CDR3 has 17 residues. The CDR3 DNA reads TGTGCCAGCAGCCCTACTCCACAGGGACGATCTGGAAACACCATATATTTT. This sequence encodes CASSPTPQGRSGNTIYF.

The chain uses TRBV6-4 and TRBJ1-1; D possibly corresponds to TRBD1 (6 bases). CDR3 length: 13 amino acids. The V end was cut by 0 bases, the J end by 12 bases, with 14 bases between. Per the germline V gene, CDR1 is MRHNA and CDR2 is SNTAGT. CDR3 sequence reads: CASSDSMGAGTFF. The CDR3 nucleotides read TGTGCCAGCAGTGACTCGATGGGGGCGGGCACTTTCTTT.

This clone was observed a few times. The V call is TRBV30, the J call TRBJ2-6; TRBD1 might be the D (6 bases). The CDR3 runs to 15 residues. The germline CDR1 and CDR2 sequences are GTSNPN and SVGIG (reference sequence). V gave up 3 bases and J gave up 3 bases, with 12 bases separating them. The CDR3 here is CAWSDQGSGANVLTF. The CDR3 DNA sequence: TGTGCCTGGAGCGATCAGGGGAGTGGGGCCAACGTCCTGACTTTC.

The V and J genes are TRBV7-2 and TRBJ2-3; a weak D match, TRBD1 (5 bases). Germline CDR1 reads SGHTA; CDR2 reads FQGNSA. This CDR3 region has 14 residues. V was cut by 5 bases and J by 2 bases, with 11 bases left in between. CDR3 residues: CASSPRGITDTQYF. In DNA, the CDR3 is TGTGCCAGCAGCCCTAGGGGAATCACAGATACGCAGTATTTT.

The chain carries TRBV6-5 and TRBJ1-1; tentatively, D is TRBD1 (5 bases). Germline V CDR1 and CDR2: MNHEY, SVGAGI. The CDR3 extends over 14 amino acids. V was cut by 7 bases and J by 1 base, with 13 bases left in between. The CDR3 sequence is CASTLLGANTEAFF. The CDR3, as DNA: TGTGCCAGCACCTTACTTGGGGCGAACACTGAAGCTTTCTTT.

V and J are TRBV28 and TRBJ1-2; 9 nucleotides match TRBD1. V lost 10 bases to trimming and J lost 8 bases; unmatched junction nucleotides: 11. Germline CDR1 and CDR2: MDHEN and SYDVKM. CDR3 size: 13 residues. CDR3 nucleotide sequence: TGTGCCATCCAGACCCGGGACAGGGAAGGCTACACCTTC. This translates into CAIQTRDREGYTF.

The V and J genes are TRBV13 and TRBJ2-3; D possibly corresponds to TRBD2 (5 bases). CDR3 length equals 13 residues. V was trimmed by 1 base and J by 4 bases, leaving 6 bases between them. Germline V gives CDR1 PRHDT, CDR2 FYEKMQ (reference sequence). Here the CDR3 DNA reads TGTGCCAGCAGCTTAGATAGCGCAGATACGCAGTATTTT. Encoded protein: CASSLDSADTQYF. Based on the CDR3 plus reference TRBV13 and TRBJ2-3, the full variable domain is AAGVIQSPRHLIKEKRETATLKCYPIPRHDTVYWYQQGPGQDPQFLISFYEKMQSDKGSIPDRFSAQQFSDYHSELNMSSLELGDSALYFCASSLDSADTQYFGPGTRLTVL.

The CDR3 sequence is CASSQHIPGVREGRDTQYF. The DNA of the CDR3 is TGCGCCAGCAGCCAACATATCCCCGGGGTCCGGGAGGGGCGAGATACGCAGTATTTT. The J gene is TRBJ2-3, the V gene TRBV5-1; 8 bases line up with TRBD2. The CDR3 covers 19 residues. Germline lookup yields CDR1 SGHRS and CDR2 YFSETQ. V was pared by 4 bases and J by 5 bases, with 21 bases of the junction left unmatched.

The chain recombines TRBV24-1 with TRBJ1-3; TRBD1 matches at 8 bases. The CDR3 consists of 19 residues. Unmatched junction bases numbered 13, after V lost 4 bases and J lost 0 bases. Germline lookup yields CDR1 KGHDR and CDR2 SFDVKD. This chain's CDR3 is CATSDLGQATLDSGNTIYF. For the CDR3, the DNA is TGTGCCACCAGTGACCTGGGACAGGCGACCTTGGACTCTGGAAACACCATATATTTT.

V gene TRBV6-2 or TRBV6-3 combines with J gene TRBJ2-5, with 7 positions matching TRBD2. Trimming removed 2 bases from V and 7 bases from J; junction bases left unmatched: 7. Looked up from germline, CDR1 is MNHEY and CDR2 is SVGEGT. The CDR3 totals 14 residues. The CDR3 protein is CASSYIGGSGTQYF. The CDR3 nucleotides are TGTGCCAGCAGTTACATCGGGGGGTCTGGGACCCAGTACTTC.

The chain uses TRBV27 and TRBJ2-7; D gene uncertain. With 3 bases removed from V and 6 bases from J, the gap between germline ends came to 12 bases. Germline V gene sequence: CDR1 MNHEY, CDR2 SMNVEV (reference sequence). This CDR3 has 13 residues. CDR3 sequence (DNA): TGTGCCAGCAGTTTTGGGCTCTTCACCGAGCAGTACTTC. This encodes CASSFGLFTEQYF.

J is TRBJ2-3 and V is TRBV9, with TRBD2 matching 8 bases. The germline V gene has CDR1 SGDLS and CDR2 YYNGEE. With 2 bases clipped from V and 2 bases from J, the junction kept 7 bases outside the gene matches. This CDR3 is built from 16 residues. CDR3 amino acids: CASSVHPSGYTDTQYF. The DNA of the CDR3 is TGTGCCAGCAGCGTCCATCCTAGCGGGTACACAGATACGCAGTATTTT.

V and J are TRBV10-3 and TRBJ1-5, with D maybe TRBD1 (6 bases). V was clipped by 6 bases and J by 7 bases, with 13 bases between them. Germline-derived CDR1 and CDR2 are ENHRY and SYGVKD. The CDR3 runs 13 residues. DNA for the CDR3: TGTGCCATCAGGGGAACAGGGAACCAGCCCCAGCATTTT. It is translated as CAIRGTGNQPQHF.

The rearrangement uses TRBV5-1 and TRBJ1-1, with no clear D. The CDR3 extends over 16 amino acids. Trimming pared 3 bases from V and 1 base from J, leaving 16 bases between. The germline V gene has CDR1 SGHRS and CDR2 YFSETQ. In nucleotides, the CDR3 is TGCGCCAGCAGCTCCCGGACGACCGGAGGGAACACTGAAGCTTTCTTT. Protein sequence: CASSSRTTGGNTEAFF.

This clone was seen many times. The chain combines TRBV10-1 with TRBJ1-5, with 8 bases that match TRBD1. V gave up 9 bases and J gave up 4 bases; unmatched junction bases: 2. Germline-derived CDR1 and CDR2 are WNHNN and SYGVQD (reference sequence). The CDR3 has 12 amino acids. CDR3 sequence (DNA): TGCGCCAGACAGGGGGAGAATCAGCCCCAGCATTTT. Its translation is CARQGENQPQHF.

The chain links TRBV6-5 to TRBJ2-5, with TRBD2 matching 13 bases. The V and J ends lost 4 bases and 4 bases, in that order; junction bases with no gene match: 3. The CDR3 has 15 amino acids. Germline V CDR1 and CDR2: MNHEY, SVGAGI. CDR3 DNA sequence: TGTGCCAGCAGTTGGGGACTAGCGGGGCCAGAGACCCAGTACTTC. Protein: CASSWGLAGPETQYF.

CDR3 DNA: TGTGCCAGCAGTTACTCACAGGGGACCACCGGGGAGCTGTTTTTT. Translated, it gives CASSYSQGTTGELFF. V usage is TRBV6-6 and J usage is TRBJ2-2, with 7 bases matching TRBD1. This CDR3 region has 15 residues. Trimming at V came to 0 bases and at J to 4 bases, leaving 2 bases not matched to a gene. Germline CDR1 is MNHNY and CDR2 is SVGAGI (reference sequence).

This chain uses TRBV28 with TRBJ1-1, with D unclear. The CDR3 is 17 residues long. Germline V gene data show CDR1 as MDHEN and CDR2 as SYDVKM. V was pared by 1 base and J by 1 base, with 16 bases between. The CDR3 DNA reads as TGTGCCAGCAGTTTATATCCCGGTCAAGCCGGGAACACTGAAGCTTTCTTT. Its protein is CASSLYPGQAGNTEAFF.

The chain uses TRBV4-3 and TRBJ2-2; 10 nucleotides agree with TRBD1. Unmatched junction bases numbered 10, after V lost 4 bases and J lost 5 bases. This CDR3 comprises 17 residues. Germline-derived CDR1 and CDR2 are LGHNA and YSLEER. Here the CDR3 reads CASSPHPGTGVTGELFF. The CDR3 region has the DNA TGCGCCAGCAGCCCACACCCCGGGACAGGGGTAACCGGGGAGCTGTTTTTT.

The rearrangement uses TRBV11-3 and TRBJ1-2; D uncertain. The V gene's germline CDR1 is SGHNT and CDR2 YENEEA. The CDR3 totals 13 residues. V lost 4 bases and J lost 4, with 10 bases in between. DNA of the CDR3: TGTGCCAGCAGCTCGGCGGGCCTCTATGGCTACACCTTC. Its protein product is CASSSAGLYGYTF.

This clone was detected once. V and J are TRBV6-5 and TRBJ1-1; perhaps TRBD1 as D (6 bases). Germline-derived CDR1 and CDR2 are MNHEY and SVGAGI. CDR3 length equals 13 residues. The V end was cut by 7 bases, the J end by 1 base, with 10 bases between. CDR3 protein: CASTLDRNTEAFF. The CDR3 region has the DNA TGTGCCAGCACCCTGGACAGGAACACTGAAGCTTTCTTT.

The J gene is TRBJ1-5, the V gene TRBV28; no definite D call. V lost 3 bases and J lost 2, with 14 bases in between. Germline V gives CDR1 MDHEN, CDR2 SYDVKM. The CDR3 is made up of 16 amino acids. CDR3 sequence: CASSFTAGIGNQPQHF. The CDR3, as DNA: TGTGCCAGCAGTTTTACTGCAGGTATTGGCAATCAGCCCCAGCATTTT.

This rearrangement joins TRBV9 to TRBJ1-1; D is unclear. V lost 0 bases and J lost 10, with 13 bases in between. The V gene's germline CDR1 is SGDLS and CDR2 YYNGEE. This CDR3 is built from 13 residues. The CDR3 bases are TGTGCCAGCAGCGTAGGTCCCGACGGCGGAGCTTTCTTT. Residues: CASSVGPDGGAFF.

This clone appeared once. The chain has TRBV18 and TRBJ2-3; D is possibly TRBD1 (5 bases). The CDR3 covers 13 residues. Germline lookup yields CDR1 KGHSH and CDR2 LQKENI. V lost 2 bases to trimming and J lost 4 bases, with 7 bases between them. CDR3 sequence (DNA): TGTGCCAGCTCACCAACAGGACCAGATACGCAGTATTTT. It specifies CASSPTGPDTQYF.

The table lists this clone with many counts. With a much larger clone just one base away, this may be a read error. The J gene is TRBJ2-2, the V gene TRBV5-4, with D possibly being TRBD2 (7 bases). Germline lookup yields CDR1 SGHNT and CDR2 YYREEE (reference sequence). This CDR3 has 15 residues. This chain's CDR3 is CARSVEGGRTGELFF. CDR3 coding DNA: TGTGCCCGCAGCGTCGAGGGGGGGAGGACCGGGGAGCTGTTTTTT. Filled out from reference TRBV5-4 and TRBJ2-2, the complete variable domain reads ETGVTQSPTHLIKTRGQQVTLRCSSQSGHNTVSWYQQALGQGPQFIFQYYREEENGRGNFPPRFSGLQFPNYSSELNVNALELDDSALYLCARSVEGGRTGELFFGEGSRLTVL.

J is TRBJ1-1 and V is TRBV28; D is unresolved. The CDR3 has 12 amino acids. Germline CDR1 is MDHEN and CDR2 is SYDVKM. V lost 6 bases to trimming and J lost 4 bases, with 9 bases between them. In DNA form, the CDR3 reads TGTGCCAGCAGGATGGGGAGCACTGAAGCTTTCTTT. Protein: CASRMGSTEAFF.

This clone turned up a few times. V is TRBV2 and J is TRBJ2-6, with TRBD2 as a possible D gene (6 bases). The V gene lost 5 bases and the J gene lost 0 bases, with 20 bases spanning the gap. The CDR3 sequence is 19 residues long. CDR1 and CDR2 (germline): SNHLY, FYNNEI. For the CDR3, the DNA is TGTGCCAGCAGTCTTCAACCGGGACTCTTTAACTCTGGGGCCAACGTCCTGACTTTC. This sequence encodes CASSLQPGLFNSGANVLTF.

The chain combines TRBV30 with TRBJ1-2; 9 nucleotides match TRBD1. CDR3 length: 12 amino acids. V lost 1 base to trimming and J lost 7 bases; unmatched junction nucleotides: 1. Germline loops: CDR1 GTSNPN, CDR2 SVGIG (reference sequence). CDR3 in DNA: TGTGCCTGGAGTGGGACAGGGGCTGGCTACACCTTC. This sequence encodes CAWSGTGAGYTF.

The chain combines TRBV7-9 with TRBJ1-1; D is undetermined. V was shortened by 4 bases and J by 1 base, with 7 bases between the two germline ends. The CDR3 extends over 13 amino acids. The germline CDR1 and CDR2 sequences are SEHNR and FQNEAQ (reference sequence). This chain's CDR3 is CASSSTENTEAFF. The CDR3 DNA sequence: TGTGCCAGCAGCTCCACAGAGAACACTGAAGCTTTCTTT. Looking up the rest from reference TRBV7-9 and TRBJ1-1 gives the full variable domain: DTGVSQNPRHKITKRGQNVTFRCDPISEHNRLYWYRQTLGQGPEFLTYFQNEAQLEKSRLLSDRFSAERPKGSFSTLEIQRTEQGDSAMYLCASSSTENTEAFFGQGTRLTVV.

The chain employs TRBV11-3 and TRBJ2-7; 10 bases match TRBD1. The CDR3 contains 14 residues. CDR1 is SGHNT, CDR2 YENEEA, per germline. Trimming took 5 bases from V and 5 from J; bases not matched to a gene: 6. CDR3: CASSERQGANEQYF. The CDR3 DNA follows: TGTGCCAGCAGCGAGCGACAGGGGGCCAACGAGCAGTACTTC. The entire variable domain, with the rest obtained from reference TRBV11-3 and TRBJ2-7, is as follows: EAGVVQSPRYKIIEKKQPVAFWCNPISGHNTLYWYLQNLGQGPELLIRYENEEAVDDSQLPKDRFSAERLKGVDSTLKIQPAELGDSAVYLCASSERQGANEQYFGPGTRLTVT.

The rearrangement joins TRBV7-3 to TRBJ2-3, with D perhaps TRBD1 (6 bases). Per the germline V gene, CDR1 is SGHTA and CDR2 is FQGTGA. The V and J ends lost 5 bases and 0 bases respectively, with 12 bases between them. This CDR3 comprises 15 residues. DNA for the CDR3: TGTGCCAGCAGCACGGGACAAACTAGCACAGATACGCAGTATTTT. Translated: CASSTGQTSTDTQYF. The full variable domain, in which reference TRBV7-3 and TRBJ2-3 provide the parts outside the CDR3, is GAGVSQTPSNKVTEKGKYVELRCDPISGHTALYWYRQSLGQGPEFLIYFQGTGAADDSGLPNDRFFAVRPEGSVSTLKIQRTERGDSAVYLCASSTGQTSTDTQYFGPGTRLTVL.

This clone was counted ten times or more. The CDR3 protein is CSVPTGTAEGHGYTF. For the CDR3, the DNA is TGCAGCGTCCCAACCGGGACTGCCGAAGGCCATGGCTACACCTTC. The chain recombines TRBV29-1 with TRBJ1-2; perhaps TRBD1 as D (5 bases). The CDR3 is 15 residues long. Germline V lookup: CDR1 SQVTM, CDR2 ANQGSEA. Trimming shortened V by 6 bases and J by 6 bases, and 23 bases separated the two germline ends.